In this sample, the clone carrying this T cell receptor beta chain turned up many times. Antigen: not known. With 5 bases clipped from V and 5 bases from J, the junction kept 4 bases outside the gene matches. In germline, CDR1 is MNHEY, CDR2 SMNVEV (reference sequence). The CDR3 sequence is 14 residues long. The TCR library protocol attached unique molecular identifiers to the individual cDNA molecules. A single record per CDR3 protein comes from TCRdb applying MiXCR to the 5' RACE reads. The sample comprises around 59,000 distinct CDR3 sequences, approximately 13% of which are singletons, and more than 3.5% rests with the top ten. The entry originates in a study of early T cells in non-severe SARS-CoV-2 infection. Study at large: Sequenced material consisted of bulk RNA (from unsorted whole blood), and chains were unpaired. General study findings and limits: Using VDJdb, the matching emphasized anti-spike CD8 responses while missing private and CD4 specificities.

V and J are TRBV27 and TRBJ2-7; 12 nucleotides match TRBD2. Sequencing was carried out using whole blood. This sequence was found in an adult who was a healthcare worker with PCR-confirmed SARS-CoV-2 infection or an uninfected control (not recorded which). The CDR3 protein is CASSTSGRLDEQYF. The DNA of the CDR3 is TGTGCCAGCAGTACTAGCGGGAGGCTTGACGAGCAGTACTTC.